This T cell receptor (beta chain) was sequenced for a study of STAT5B mutations in CD4+ large granular lymphocyte leukemia (dated by TCRdb to 2021 to 2024). About the investigation overall: Among healthy controls, the CDR3 'QG' motif was associated with a particular HLA allele. The TCRbeta repertoires of CD4+ T-cell large granular lymphocyte leukemia patients were compared with the TCRbeta repertoires of healthy blood donors. Flow cytometry on FACSCanto II or FACSVerse showed that the purified fractions were more than 95% pure among lymphocytes. What the work shows at the level of the full study, not this receptor alone: Greater clonality appeared to be present in CD4-sorted patient repertoires than in healthy CD4+ repertoires, and the difference was retained after the putative leukemic clones were removed. The main leukemic clonotypes were found to be private to each patient, although around 25% of the main leukemic clonotypes were detected at low frequency in the non-leukemic repertoires of other patients. The data were not HLA-matched, and the higher clonality in CD4+ T-LGLL than in CD8+ T-LGLL could be due to the relatively small sample size.

Healthy controls were some 35 blood donors whose buffy coats came from the Finnish Red Cross blood service. All TCR-sequenced material derived from peripheral blood: patient blood samples and healthy donor buffy coats. Ficoll-Hypaque gradient centrifugation was used to isolate peripheral blood mononuclear cells. CD4+ cells were purified magnetically from the buffy coats of healthy controls. The Gentra Puregene Cell and Tissue kit was used to extract genomic DNA, and a Qubit 2.0 fluorometer was used to measure the amount of genomic DNA. TCRbeta rearrangements were sequenced from genomic DNA using the immunoSEQ assay at survey resolution. The study's processing was this. In the TCR sequencing data, the lowest productive clonotype frequency that could be detected was 2.59 x 10-5. Analyses included only productive TCRbeta rearrangements, meaning complete and in-frame sequences. Clonality for each sample was calculated as Simpson clonality in the immunoSEQ Analyzer version 3.0. Based on frequency, clones were grouped as very rare, small, medium, large (1-20%) or hyperexpanded (>20%). Generation probabilities were estimated with OLGA 1.2.3, V-gene circos plots were made with VDJtools, specificities were searched in VDJdb, and CDR3 motifs were identified with GLIPH. TCRdb re-hosts the immuneACCESS table, in-frame sequences only. Its copies lack some clones; in the studies checked, an unresolved V gene accounts for under half of them, and the cause for the rest is not known. That table gives V, J and clone size, and the DNA gave D and trimming. The sample includes roughly 38,000 clones, with around 80% observed a single time. 0.45% to 0.55% of the sample belongs to the ten largest clones.

This clone was seen a handful of times. Its recognized antigen is unknown. Base quality data are lacking; no much larger clone is found one base away. The receptor was isolated from a human donor in good health. Sample: CD4+ T cells from blood buffy coats.

The DNA sequence is as follows: TGTGCCAGCAGCCAGGACAGGGCGGCTGAAGCTTTCTTT. This encodes CASSQDRAAEAFF. Recombination linked TRBV5-6 to TRBJ1-1; the central 8 bases match TRBD1. V is cut back by 4 bases and J by 6 bases, with 5 bases in the junction unmatched. CDR1 and CDR2 (SGHDT, YYEEEE) derive from the germline V gene. The CDR3 numbers 13 residues from cysteine through phenylalanine. Only the CDR3 portion is preserved as DNA: 39 bases, with reading frame beginning at the first base.